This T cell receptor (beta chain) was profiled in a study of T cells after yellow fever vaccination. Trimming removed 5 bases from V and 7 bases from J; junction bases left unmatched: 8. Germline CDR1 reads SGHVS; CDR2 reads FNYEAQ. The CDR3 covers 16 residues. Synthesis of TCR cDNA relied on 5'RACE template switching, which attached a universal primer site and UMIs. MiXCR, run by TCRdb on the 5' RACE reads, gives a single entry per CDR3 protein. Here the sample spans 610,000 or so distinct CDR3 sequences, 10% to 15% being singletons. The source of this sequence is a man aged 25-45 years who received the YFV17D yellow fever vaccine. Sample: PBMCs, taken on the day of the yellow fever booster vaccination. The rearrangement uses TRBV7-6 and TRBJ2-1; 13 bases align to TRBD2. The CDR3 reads CASSRTSGSITNEQFF. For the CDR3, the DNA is TGTGCCAGCAGCCGGACTAGCGGGAGCATTACAAATGAGCAGTTCTTC. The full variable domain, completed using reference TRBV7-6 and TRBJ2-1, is GAGVSQSPRYKVTKRGQDVALRCDPISGHVSLYWYRQALGQGPEFLTYFNYEAQQDKSGLPNDRFSAERPEGSISTLTIQRTEQRDSAMYRCASSRTSGSITNEQFFGPGTRLTVL.